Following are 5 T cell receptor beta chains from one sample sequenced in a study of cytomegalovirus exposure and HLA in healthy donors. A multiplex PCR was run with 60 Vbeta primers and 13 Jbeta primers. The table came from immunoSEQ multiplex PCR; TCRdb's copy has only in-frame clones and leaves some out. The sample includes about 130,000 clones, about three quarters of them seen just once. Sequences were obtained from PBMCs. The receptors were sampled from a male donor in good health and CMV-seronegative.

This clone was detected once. CDR3: CASSRDRGNYEQYF. CDR3 in DNA: TGCGCCAGCAGCAGAGACAGGGGGAACTACGAGCAGTACTTC. The V gene is TRBV5-1, the J gene TRBJ2-5; 9 bases fit TRBD1. The DNA matches TRBJ2-7 better at its end, which makes the J call doubtful. The CDR3 is 14 residues long. Germline loops: CDR1 SGHRS, CDR2 YFSETQ.

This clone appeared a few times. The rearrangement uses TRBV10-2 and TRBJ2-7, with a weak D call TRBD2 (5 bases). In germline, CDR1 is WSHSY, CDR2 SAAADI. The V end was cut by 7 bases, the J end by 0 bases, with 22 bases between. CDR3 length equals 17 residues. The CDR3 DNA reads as TGCGCCAGCATGGCCACCGCCACTAGGGCGAGCTCCTACGAGCAGTACTTC. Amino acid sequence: CASMATATRASSYEQYF.

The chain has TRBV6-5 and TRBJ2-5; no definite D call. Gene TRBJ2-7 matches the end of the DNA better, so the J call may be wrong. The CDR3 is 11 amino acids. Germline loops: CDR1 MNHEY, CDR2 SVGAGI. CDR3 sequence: CASRTNYEQYF. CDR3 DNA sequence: TGTGCCAGCAGGACGAACTACGAGCAGTACTTC.

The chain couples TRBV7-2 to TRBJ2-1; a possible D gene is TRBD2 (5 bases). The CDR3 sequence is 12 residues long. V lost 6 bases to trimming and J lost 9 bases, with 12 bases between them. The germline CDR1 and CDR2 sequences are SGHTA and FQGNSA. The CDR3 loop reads CASRRAAGEQFF. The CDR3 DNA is TGTGCCAGCAGGCGGGCGGCCGGTGAGCAGTTCTTC. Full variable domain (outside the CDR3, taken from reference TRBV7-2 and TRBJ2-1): GAGVSQSPSNKVTEKGKDVELRCDPISGHTALYWYRQSLGQGLEFLIYFQGNSAPDKSGLPSDRFSAERTGGSVSTLTIQRTQQEDSAVYLCASRRAAGEQFFGPGTRLTVL.

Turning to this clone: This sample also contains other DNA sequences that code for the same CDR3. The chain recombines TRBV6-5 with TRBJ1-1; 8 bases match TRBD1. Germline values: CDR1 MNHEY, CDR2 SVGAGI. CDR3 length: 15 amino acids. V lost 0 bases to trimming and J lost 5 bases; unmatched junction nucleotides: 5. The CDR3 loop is CASSYSRGRGTEAFF. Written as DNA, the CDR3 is TGTGCCAGCAGTTACTCCAGGGGGCGTGGGACTGAAGCTTTCTTT.